The TCR beta chain under discussion was sequenced for a study of T cell responses to AZD1222 COVID-19 vaccine. Notes on the study in general: An increase in Spike-specific TCR breadth and depth was observed after two AZD1222 doses.

As to this clone: Its antigen is not identified.

Assay used: immunoSEQ multiplex PCR; TCRdb lists only in-frame clones, some missing. The repertoire holds 90,000 to 130,000 clones, with 94% as singletons. The CDR3 has 16 amino acids. Per the germline V gene, CDR1 is LGHNT and CDR2 is FRNRAP. Deletions cut 1 base from V and 0 bases from J, with 9 bases between. The clonotype comes from an adult who received the AZD1222 COVID-19 vaccine. Sequenced material: peripheral blood, taken 28 days after the second AZD1222 dose. V and J are TRBV12-5 and TRBJ2-2; tentative D call: TRBD1 (5 bases). The CDR3 is CASGLGQNANTGELFF. DNA of the CDR3: TGTGCTAGTGGTTTGGGACAGAACGCGAACACCGGGGAGCTGTTTTTT.